This record covers a single T cell receptor beta chain. The sample comes from a study of CD8+CD57+ T cells in acquired aplastic anemia. For the study at large: Average DNA yield from sorted CD4+ and CD8+ cells was about 2.9 ug.

Genomic DNA acted as the template from which TCR beta VDJ combination and CDR3 sequence profiling were carried out. Each CDR3 protein gets one entry after TCRdb re-called the reads with MiXCR. The profile shows around 200,000 distinct CDR3 sequences, over 60% of them singletons. The sequence was obtained from a human donor in good health. The sample consisted of sorted CD4+, CD8+, or CD8+CD57+ T cells (not recorded which) from PBMCs.

In nucleotides, the CDR3 is TGCAGTGCTATGTCGGGGGCTTACAATGAGCAGTTCTTC. Translated, it gives CSAMSGAYNEQFF. This chain joins TRBV20-1 and TRBJ2-1, with D perhaps matching TRBD1 or TRBD2 (6 bases each). CDR1 and CDR2 (germline): DFQATT, SNEGSKA (reference sequence). V lost 4 bases, J lost 4 bases, and 11 bases lay in between. CDR3 length: 13 residues.